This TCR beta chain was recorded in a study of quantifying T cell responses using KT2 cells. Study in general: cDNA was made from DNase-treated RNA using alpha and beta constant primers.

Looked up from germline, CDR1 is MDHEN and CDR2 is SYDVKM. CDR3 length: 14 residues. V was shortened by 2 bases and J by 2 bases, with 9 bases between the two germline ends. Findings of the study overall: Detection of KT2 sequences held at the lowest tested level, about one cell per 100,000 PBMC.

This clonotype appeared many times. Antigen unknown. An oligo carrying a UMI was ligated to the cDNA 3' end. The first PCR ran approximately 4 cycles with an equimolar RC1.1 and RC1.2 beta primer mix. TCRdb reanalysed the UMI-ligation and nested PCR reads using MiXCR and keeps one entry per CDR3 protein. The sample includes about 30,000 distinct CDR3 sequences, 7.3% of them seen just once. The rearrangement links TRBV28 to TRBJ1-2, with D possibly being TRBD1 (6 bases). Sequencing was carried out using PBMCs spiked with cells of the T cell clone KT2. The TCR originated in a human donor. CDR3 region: CASSLRQGNYGYTF. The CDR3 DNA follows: TGTGCCAGCAGTTTAAGGCAGGGGAACTATGGCTACACCTTC.